One sample yielded the 18 T cell receptor beta chains listed below, sequenced in a study of shared clonotypes between healthy human individuals. The protocol was immunoSEQ multiplex PCR, while the TCRdb copy is restricted to in-frame clones and leaves out a portion. The profile covers 600,000 to 700,000 clones, with around three quarters appearing a single time and 1.5% to 2% taken by the ten largest. The sequencing sample was made of memory CD4+ T cells sorted from blood. Subset defined: CD45RA-negative fraction. All receptors come from a woman aged 30 to 39 in good health.

The chain is built from TRBV7-6 and TRBJ2-2; 7 nucleotides line up with TRBD2. Looked up from germline, CDR1 is SGHVS and CDR2 is FNYEAQ. CDR3 length: 16 amino acids. The trim removed 2 bases at V and 1 base at J, leaving 4 bases unmatched. The CDR3 DNA sequence: TGTGCCAGCAGCTTATCGGCTAGCGGGAACACCGGGGAGCTGTTTTTT. Translated: CASSLSASGNTGELFF.

The chain combines TRBV10-3 with TRBJ1-1, with a tentative D call TRBD1 (5 bases). From germline, CDR1 is ENHRY and CDR2 SYGVKD. The ends were cut back, 6 bases at V and 10 bases at J, with 15 bases in the middle. The CDR3 has 12 residues. The CDR3 protein is CAIRSGHSGAFF. DNA for the CDR3: TGTGCCATCAGGTCAGGACACTCTGGAGCTTTCTTT.

This chain joins TRBV28 and TRBJ2-7; 7 bases are a match to TRBD1. The J segment lost 3 bases and the V segment lost 8 bases, leaving 10 bases of the junction unmatched. Germline CDR1 is MDHEN and CDR2 is SYDVKM. CDR3 length: 14 amino acids. CDR3 residues: CASRPGQLNYEQYF. The CDR3 bases are TGTGCCAGCCGTCCGGGACAGCTAAACTACGAGCAGTACTTC. The full variable domain, its missing parts supplied by reference TRBV28 and TRBJ2-7, is DVKVTQSSRYLVKRTGEKVFLECVQDMDHENMFWYRQDPGLGLRLIYFSYDVKMKEKGDIPEGYSVSREKKERFSLILESASTNQTSMYLCASRPGQLNYEQYFGPGTRLTVT.

This sequence joins TRBV19 and TRBJ1-2, with TRBD1 matching over 8 bases. Per the germline V gene, CDR1 is LNHDA and CDR2 is SQIVND (reference sequence). J lost 4 bases, V lost 7 bases, and 8 bases had no gene match. The CDR3 contains 14 residues. CDR3 in amino acids: CASTPGQASYGYTF. The CDR3 DNA sequence: TGTGCCAGTACCCCGGGACAGGCGAGCTATGGCTACACCTTC.

This rearrangement joins TRBV4-1 to TRBJ2-2, with 9 bases identical to TRBD2. Germline-derived CDR1 and CDR2 are MGHRA and YSYEKL. Germline trimming cut 0 bases from V and 0 bases from J; bases unmatched to any gene: 11. This CDR3 spans 20 amino acids. The CDR3 bases are TGCGCCAGCAGCCAAGAGAGGACTAGCGCTTACATCGCGAACACCGGGGAGCTGTTTTTT. Protein sequence: CASSQERTSAYIANTGELFF.

The chain joins TRBV6-5 to TRBJ1-1; D gene uncertain. V was shortened by 0 bases and J by 3 bases, with 8 bases between the two germline ends. Germline V gene data show CDR1 as MNHEY and CDR2 as SVGAGI. The CDR3 consists of 14 residues. The CDR3 DNA follows: TGTGCCAGCAGTTACTCGGGCCAAGACACTGAAGCTTTCTTT. Protein: CASSYSGQDTEAFF.

This chain connects TRBV7-9 to TRBJ1-2, with D uncertain. CDR1 and CDR2 (germline): SEHNR, FQNEAQ (reference sequence). The V gene lost 1 base and the J gene lost 4 bases, with 10 bases spanning the gap. CDR3 length equals 14 residues. This chain's CDR3 is CASSLEVGFYGYTF. CDR3 nucleotide sequence: TGTGCCAGCAGCTTAGAAGTAGGGTTCTATGGCTACACCTTC.

This clone was observed a handful of times. V gene TRBV19 combines with J gene TRBJ2-6; unclear D gene. This CDR3 is built from 16 residues. Germline V gene data show CDR1 as LNHDA and CDR2 as SQIVND (reference sequence). Deletions cut 1 base from V and 2 bases from J, with 9 bases between. The CDR3: CASSIVRPPGANVLTF. Here the CDR3 DNA reads TGTGCCAGTAGTATAGTGCGGCCCCCTGGGGCCAACGTCCTGACTTTC.

The rearrangement joins TRBV5-1 to TRBJ1-4, with TRBD1 as a possible D gene (6 bases). V lost 0 bases to trimming and J lost 3 bases, with 12 bases between them. The germline gives CDR1 SGHRS, CDR2 YFSETQ. This CDR3 has 16 residues. The CDR3, as DNA: TGCGCCAGCAGCTTGGCCGGGAGGGGGTCTAATGAAAAACTGTTTTTT. It yields the protein CASSLAGRGSNEKLFF.

The chain employs TRBV14 and TRBJ2-1; TRBD1 aligns across 9 bases. V trimming: 2 bases; J trimming: 8 bases; junction bases outside the gene matches: 10. The CDR3 runs 16 residues. The germline V gene has CDR1 SGHDN and CDR2 FVKESK. The CDR3 coding sequence is TGTGCCAGCAGCCAACTCCGGGACAGGGAGGGCGATGAGCAGTTCTTC. Residues: CASSQLRDREGDEQFF.

This rearrangement joins TRBV19 to TRBJ1-3; D not resolved. The germline CDR1 and CDR2 sequences are LNHDA and SQIVND (reference sequence). V lost 1 base and J 0 bases, leaving 7 bases between the germline ends. CDR3 length: 15 amino acids. The CDR3 loop reads CASSIARNSGNTIYF. CDR3 in DNA: TGTGCCAGTAGTATAGCTCGGAACTCTGGAAACACCATATATTTT.

The rearrangement links TRBV5-1 to TRBJ2-2; tentatively, D is TRBD1 (6 bases). The germline CDR1 and CDR2 sequences are SGHRS and YFSETQ. V lost 4 bases to trimming and J lost 6 bases, with 13 bases between them. CDR3 length: 14 residues. CDR3 sequence: CASSGIYRAGELFF. Here the CDR3 DNA reads TGCGCCAGCAGCGGAATATACAGGGCCGGGGAGCTGTTTTTT.

The chain employs TRBV5-1 and TRBJ2-2; 8 positions match TRBD1. Germline V gene data show CDR1 as SGHRS and CDR2 as YFSETQ. The length of the CDR3 is 16 residues. After removal of 4 bases from V and 3 bases from J, the junction contained 8 bases not matched to a gene. The CDR3: CASSPPTGGDTGELFF. DNA for the CDR3: TGCGCCAGCAGCCCTCCAACAGGGGGTGACACCGGGGAGCTGTTTTTT.

The V gene is TRBV28, the J gene TRBJ1-4, with a weak D call TRBD1 (5 bases). Trimming took off 6 bases at V and 6 bases at J, with 14 bases between the two ends. The CDR3 is made up of 14 amino acids. Germline assignment: CDR1 MDHEN and CDR2 SYDVKM. The CDR3 bases are TGTGCCAGCAGCCCCGGACACAAGGATGAAAAACTGTTTTTT. Protein product: CASSPGHKDEKLFF.

A single count supports this clone. The CDR3: CAWSGGGGELFF. CDR3 in DNA: TGTGCCTGGAGTGGGGGAGGCGGGGAGCTGTTTTTT. The chain uses TRBV30 and TRBJ2-2; D might be TRBD2 (6 bases). The CDR3 extends over 12 amino acids. CDR1 and CDR2 (germline): GTSNPN, SVGIG (reference sequence). V was clipped by 1 base and J by 7 bases, with 7 bases between them.

This clone came up once. Other DNA sequences in the sample encode the same CDR3. The chain uses TRBV19 and TRBJ2-3; D call uncertain. This CDR3 has 14 amino acids. The V end lost 6 bases, the J end lost 0 bases, and 10 bases lay between the germline ends. Germline V gives CDR1 LNHDA, CDR2 SQIVND (reference sequence). In nucleotides, the CDR3 is TGTGCCAGTAGCACCCGAAGGAGCACAGATACGCAGTATTTT. It encodes CASSTRRSTDTQYF.

This clone was detected only once. This chain joins TRBV11-2 and TRBJ2-1; 7 bases are shared with TRBD1. Looked up from germline, CDR1 is SGHAT and CDR2 is FQNNGV. There are 15 residues in the CDR3. V dropped 4 bases and J dropped 2; count of bases not matched to a gene: 5. The CDR3: CASSSRQGAYNEQFF. In DNA, the CDR3 is TGTGCCAGCAGCTCGAGACAGGGAGCCTACAATGAGCAGTTCTTC.

This clone was counted at least ten times. This chain joins TRBV11-2 and TRBJ1-1, with D perhaps matching TRBD1 (5 bases). The CDR3 has 13 residues. The V end was cut by 5 bases, the J end by 6 bases, with 13 bases between. Germline V lookup: CDR1 SGHAT, CDR2 FQNNGV. DNA for the CDR3: TGTGCCAGCAGCGTCTCAGGGAGTCCTGAAGCTTTCTTT. Residues: CASSVSGSPEAFF.